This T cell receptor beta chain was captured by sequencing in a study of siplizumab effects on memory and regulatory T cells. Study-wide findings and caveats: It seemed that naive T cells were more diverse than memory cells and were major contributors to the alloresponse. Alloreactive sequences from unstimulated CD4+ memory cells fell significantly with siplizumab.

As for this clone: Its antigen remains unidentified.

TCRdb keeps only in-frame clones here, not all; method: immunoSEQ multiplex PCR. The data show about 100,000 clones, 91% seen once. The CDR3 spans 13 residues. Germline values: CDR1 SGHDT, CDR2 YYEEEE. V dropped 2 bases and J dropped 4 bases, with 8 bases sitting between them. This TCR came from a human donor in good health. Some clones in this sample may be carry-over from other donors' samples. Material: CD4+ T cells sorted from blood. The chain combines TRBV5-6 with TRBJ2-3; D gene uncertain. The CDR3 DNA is TGTGCCAGCAGCTTTGATCCCTCAGATACGCAGTATTTT. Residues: CASSFDPSDTQYF.